The 20 T cell receptor beta chains listed next were all sequenced from one sample in a study of Graves' ophthalmopathy and Graves' hyperthyroidism. Transcripts of RNA were the source for amplifying TCR beta CDR3 regions. Investigators did first-round RT-PCR with HTBI primers, then second-round multiplex PCR. TCRdb independently ran MiXCR on the multiplex PCR reads; one entry per CDR3 protein. The sample has about 550,000 distinct CDR3 sequences; under 45% are singletons. Sample: peripheral blood or thyroid tissue (not recorded which). The receptor source for this set is an adult man with Graves' hyperthyroidism.

This clonotype was detected many times. The rearrangement links TRBV20-1 to TRBJ2-5, with 13 bases that match TRBD2. Germline loops: CDR1 DFQATT, CDR2 SNEGSKA (reference sequence). Trimming took 0 bases from V and 0 from J; bases not matched to a gene: 7. The CDR3 extends over 18 amino acids. This CDR3 reads CSARDGTSGDMYQETQYF. CDR3 DNA sequence: TGCAGTGCTAGAGATGGGACTAGCGGGGATATGTACCAAGAGACCCAGTACTTC.

The rearrangement uses TRBV7-8 and TRBJ2-3; the D is unclear. Germline V CDR1 and CDR2: SGHVS, FQNEAQ. This CDR3 contains 13 residues. V was clipped by 8 bases and J by 2 bases, with 11 bases between them. This CDR3 reads CASSVRPTDTQYF. CDR3 in DNA: TGTGCCAGCTCGGTACGACCCACAGATACGCAGTATTTT.

This clonotype appeared a single time. This chain uses TRBV7-2 with TRBJ2-7; D remains unclear. The ends were cut back, 3 bases at V and 8 bases at J, with 17 bases in the middle. Germline V gene lookup returns CDR1 SGHTA and CDR2 FQGNSA. CDR3 length: 14 amino acids. CDR3 DNA: TGTGCCAGCAGCTTGGAGTTGGATCAGCCCCAGCAGTACTTC. As protein: CASSLELDQPQQYF.

With regard to this clonotype: One base away lies a much larger clone, so this may be a sequencing read error. The chain employs TRBV7-3 and TRBJ2-2; a possible D gene is TRBD2 (6 bases). The CDR3 contains 15 residues. The germline V gene encodes CDR1 SGHTA and CDR2 FQGTGA. V lost 5 bases and J 6 bases, leaving 16 bases between the germline ends. CDR3 sequence (DNA): TGTGCCAGCAGCCTTAGACTAGATGGGCCCGGGGAGCTGTTTTTT. This sequence encodes CASSLRLDGPGELFF.

This clonotype occurred a few times. The V call is TRBV5-1, the J call TRBJ1-2; the D gene is possibly TRBD1 (6 bases). V dropped 3 bases and J dropped 4 bases, with 10 bases sitting between them. CDR3 length: 13 residues. Per the germline V gene, CDR1 is SGHRS and CDR2 is YFSETQ. CDR3 amino acids: CASSSQGFYGYTF. CDR3 nucleotide sequence: TGCGCCAGCAGCTCACAGGGATTCTATGGCTACACCTTC. Complete variable domain (other parts from reference TRBV5-1 and TRBJ1-2): KAGVTQTPRYLIKTRGQQVTLSCSPISGHRSVSWYQQTPGQGLQFLFEYFSETQRNKGNFPGRFSGRQFSNSRSEMNVSTLELGDSALYLCASSSQGFYGYTFGSGTRLTVV.

This clonotype has only a few counts. V is TRBV20-1 and J is TRBJ2-7, with D maybe TRBD1 (5 bases). The V gene lost 0 bases and the J gene lost 2 bases, with 17 bases spanning the gap. Germline CDR1 is DFQATT and CDR2 is SNEGSKA (reference sequence). The CDR3 sequence is 16 residues long. The DNA for the CDR3 is TGCAGTGCTAGAGATTCAGGGTCCCACAGAGCCTACGAGCAGTACTTC. It is translated as CSARDSGSHRAYEQYF.

Comments on this clonotype: One end of the junction does not line up with germline, which may come from a read error. The chain has TRBV7-2 and TRBJ2-5, with D tentatively TRBD1 (6 bases). The CDR3 is 17 amino acids. The germline V gene encodes CDR1 SGHTA and CDR2 FQGNSA. The CDR3 is CASSLVFQGLEQETQHF. The CDR3 nucleotides read TGTGCCAGCAGCTTAGTTTTCCAGGGGCTAGAACAAGAGACCCAGCACTTC.

The sample holds many counts of this clonotype. The rearrangement joins TRBV6-5 to TRBJ1-2; D possibly corresponds to TRBD1 (5 bases). Germline V lookup: CDR1 MNHEY, CDR2 SVGAGI. The CDR3 covers 14 residues. Trimming shortened V by 2 bases and J by 7 bases, and 14 bases separated the two germline ends. As DNA, the CDR3 is TGTGCCAGCAGTTACAACGGCAGGGCGGCTGGCTACACCTTC. It yields the protein CASSYNGRAAGYTF.

This clonotype was seen ten or more times. CDR3 sequence: CASSSISGTFYEQYF. The CDR3 region has the DNA TGTGCCAGCAGCTCAATTAGCGGGACGTTCTACGAGCAGTACTTC. V is TRBV5-6 and J is TRBJ2-7; the match to TRBD2 covers 8 bases. V was clipped by 3 bases and J by 3 bases; unmatched bases: 8. This CDR3 has 15 residues. Germline V gives CDR1 SGHDT, CDR2 YYEEEE.

V usage is TRBV7-9 and J usage is TRBJ1-5; 8 bases are shared with TRBD1. V dropped 5 bases and J dropped 0; count of bases not matched to a gene: 6. Per germline, CDR1 SEHNR and CDR2 FQNEAQ (reference sequence). The CDR3 is 16 residues long. The CDR3 sequence is CASSDGTGYSNQPQHF. CDR3 sequence (DNA): TGTGCCAGCAGCGACGGGACAGGATATAGCAATCAGCCCCAGCATTTT.

Regarding this clonotype: One end of the junction varies from germline; a read error may be responsible. The V call is TRBV10-3, the J call TRBJ2-7, with D uncertain. CDR1 ENHRY and CDR2 SYGVKD come from the germline V gene. The CDR3 is 18 residues long. CDR3 sequence reads: CASSALIKIQAIPYEQYF. CDR3 DNA: TGTGCCAGCAGTGCCCTCATCAAGATCCAAGCCATCCCCTACGAGCAGTACTTC.

The rearrangement links TRBV29-1 to TRBJ2-2; D perhaps matches TRBD2 (6 bases). The germline CDR1 and CDR2 sequences are SQVTM and ANQGSEA. The CDR3 consists of 14 residues. V shed 8 bases and J shed 0 bases, with 13 bases lying between them. CDR3 residues: CSLEGGANTGELFF. Written as DNA, the CDR3 is TGCAGCTTAGAAGGCGGGGCGAACACCGGGGAGCTGTTTTTT.

This clonotype was recorded a few times. The chain carries TRBV30 and TRBJ1-6, with D tentatively TRBD1 (6 bases). Germline lookup yields CDR1 GTSNPN and CDR2 SVGIG (reference sequence). This CDR3 has 13 amino acids. The V gene lost 0 bases and the J gene lost 10 bases, with 10 bases spanning the gap. As DNA, the CDR3 is TGTGCCTGGAGTGTACAGGGAGTCTCACCCCTCCACTTT. Residues: CAWSVQGVSPLHF.

The chain joins TRBV11-2 to TRBJ2-2; 7 bases are a match to TRBD1. The V gene end was trimmed by 8 bases and the J gene end by 5 bases; junction bases not matched to a gene: 8. This CDR3 has 14 residues. CDR1 is SGHAT and CDR2 is FQNNGV in the germline V gene. In DNA form, the CDR3 reads TGTGCCAGCGCTAGACAGGGTGAAACCGGGGAGCTGTTTTTT. Translation: CASARQGETGELFF. The variable domain in full, with the rest retrieved from reference TRBV11-2 and TRBJ2-2, is EAGVAQSPRYKIIEKRQSVAFWCNPISGHATLYWYQQILGQGPKLLIQFQNNGVVDDSQLPKDRFSAERLKGVDSTLKIQPAKLEDSAVYLCASARQGETGELFFGEGSRLTVL.

This clonotype appeared many times. The chain is built from TRBV19 and TRBJ2-7, with a weak D call TRBD1 (6 bases). This CDR3 spans 17 amino acids. The ends were cut back, 0 bases at V and 5 bases at J, with 20 bases in the middle. CDR1 LNHDA and CDR2 SQIVND come from the germline V gene (reference sequence). CDR3 nucleotides: TGTGCCAGTAGTATAGATCCCCCCACACAAGGGGGTAACGAGCAGTACTTC. It specifies CASSIDPPTQGGNEQYF.

V usage is TRBV20-1 and J usage is TRBJ1-4; TRBD1 might be the D (5 bases). Germline lookup yields CDR1 DFQATT and CDR2 SNEGSKA (reference sequence). Trimming left V 3 bases short and J 8 bases short, with 22 bases between. The CDR3 runs 16 residues. This CDR3 is CSASGNFGTFEEKLFF. CDR3 DNA sequence: TGCAGTGCTAGTGGCAATTTCGGGACCTTTGAGGAAAAACTGTTTTTT.

This clonotype was detected ten times or more. The V gene is TRBV20-1, the J gene TRBJ2-5; the D gene is possibly TRBD2 (6 bases). Germline V gene data show CDR1 as DFQATT and CDR2 as SNEGSKA (reference sequence). V lost 7 bases and J lost 5, with 14 bases in between. The length of the CDR3 is 12 residues. The CDR3 sequence is CSGRGKEETQYF. CDR3 DNA sequence: TGCAGTGGTCGCGGGAAGGAGGAGACCCAGTACTTC.

This clonotype was recorded a few times. This chain links TRBV7-8 with TRBJ2-3; D is ambiguous. CDR1 is SGHVS, CDR2 FQNEAQ, per germline. V lost 1 base and J lost 2, with 7 bases in between. The length of the CDR3 is 14 residues. CDR3 in DNA: TGTGCCAGCAGCTTAGACGCCAACACAGATACGCAGTATTTT. The encoded protein is CASSLDANTDTQYF.

The V call is TRBV7-6, the J call TRBJ2-7, with D perhaps TRBD1 or TRBD2 (6 bases each). This CDR3 has 14 amino acids. Trimming shortened V by 4 bases and J by 6 bases, and 16 bases separated the two germline ends. Germline V gene data show CDR1 as SGHVS and CDR2 as FNYEAQ. The CDR3 sequence is CASSWGEGGLEQYF. CDR3 nucleotide sequence: TGTGCCAGCAGCTGGGGGGAAGGGGGACTCGAGCAGTACTTC.

CDR3: CASKALRGEKLFF. The DNA for the CDR3 is TGTGCCAGCAAGGCGCTAAGGGGTGAAAAACTGTTTTTT. The V call is TRBV7-9, the J call TRBJ1-4, with D possibly TRBD1 on 5 matching bases. Trimming shortened V by 7 bases and J by 7 bases, and 13 bases separated the two germline ends. The CDR3 extends over 13 amino acids. Germline V gene lookup returns CDR1 SEHNR and CDR2 FQNEAQ (reference sequence). The full variable domain, completed using reference TRBV7-9 and TRBJ1-4, is DTGVSQNPRHKITKRGQNVTFRCDPISEHNRLYWYRQTLGQGPEFLTYFQNEAQLEKSRLLSDRFSAERPKGSFSTLEIQRTEQGDSAMYLCASKALRGEKLFFGSGTQLSVL.